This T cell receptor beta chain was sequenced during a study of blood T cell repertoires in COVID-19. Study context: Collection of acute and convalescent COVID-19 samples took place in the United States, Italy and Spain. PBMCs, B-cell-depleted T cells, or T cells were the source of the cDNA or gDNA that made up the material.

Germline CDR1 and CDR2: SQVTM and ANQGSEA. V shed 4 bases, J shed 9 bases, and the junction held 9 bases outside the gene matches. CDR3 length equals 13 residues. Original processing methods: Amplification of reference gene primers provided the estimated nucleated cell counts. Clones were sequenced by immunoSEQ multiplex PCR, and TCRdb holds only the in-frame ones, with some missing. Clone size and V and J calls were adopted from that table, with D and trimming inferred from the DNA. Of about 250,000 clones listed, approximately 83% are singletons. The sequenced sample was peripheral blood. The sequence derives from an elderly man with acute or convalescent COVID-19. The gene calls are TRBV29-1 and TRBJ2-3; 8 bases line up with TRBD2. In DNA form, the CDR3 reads TGCAGCGTTGGGGGACTAGTGATATACACGCAGTATTTT. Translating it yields CSVGGLVIYTQYF.